Shown below are 2 T cell receptor beta chains from a single sample sequenced in a study of CD8+ T cells in alopecia areata. Reverse transcribed after extraction, RNA yielded cDNA as the sequencing template. Sequencing used immunoSEQ multiplex PCR; TCRdb keeps in-frame clones, though not all of them. The sample lists about 200,000 clones, around 50% seen once, with 4.9% in the top ten. The sample comprised CD8+ T cells sorted from blood. Every receptor here comes from a human donor in good health.

This clone was counted a few times. The V and J genes are TRBV18 and TRBJ2-7; D uncertain. There are 13 residues in the CDR3. Trimming removed 6 bases at V and 5 bases at J, with 14 bases between. The V gene's germline CDR1 is KGHSH and CDR2 LQKENI. The CDR3 loop is CASSFLATDEQYF. The CDR3 DNA reads TGTGCCAGCTCCTTTCTGGCCACCGACGAGCAGTACTTC.

The CDR3 loop reads CASPPGPDLNIQYF. CDR3 DNA sequence: TGTGCCAGCCCCCCGGGGCCAGACCTGAACATTCAGTACTTC. This rearrangement joins TRBV7-2 to TRBJ2-4; D possibly uses TRBD1 or TRBD2 (5 bases each). This CDR3 contains 14 residues. Per the germline V gene, CDR1 is SGHTA and CDR2 is FQGNSA. With 8 bases removed from V and 7 bases from J, the gap between germline ends came to 18 bases.